One and the same sample provided the 27 T cell receptor beta chains below, sequenced in a study of blood T cell repertoires in COVID-19. Sequencing used immunoSEQ multiplex PCR; TCRdb keeps in-frame clones, though not all of them. Counted here are about 140,000 clones, approximately 90% occurring once; the ten biggest clones make up roughly 30%. Source material: peripheral blood. These TCRs come from a human donor in a cohort sampled during active COVID-19.

V gene TRBV19 combines with J gene TRBJ1-6; 7 bases match TRBD1. Losses at the gene ends were 9 bases for V and 0 bases for J; bases not matched to a gene: 11. CDR1 LNHDA and CDR2 SQIVND come from the germline V gene (reference sequence). The CDR3 runs to 17 residues. CDR3 loop: CASSRDSSSSYNSPLHF. CDR3 bases: TGTGCCAGCAGCAGGGACAGCTCCAGCTCCTATAATTCACCCCTCCACTTT. The full variable domain, in which reference TRBV19 and TRBJ1-6 provide the parts outside the CDR3, is DGGITQSPKYLFRKEGQNVTLSCEQNLNHDAMYWYRQDPGQGLRLIYYSQIVNDFQKGDIAEGYSVSREKKESFPLTVTSAQKNPTAFYLCASSRDSSSSYNSPLHFGNGTRLTVT.

This chain connects TRBV6-5 to TRBJ1-4, with D unclear. Germline-derived CDR1 and CDR2 are MNHEY and SVGAGI. CDR3 size: 15 residues. The germline V and J ends were trimmed by 0 bases and 0 bases, with 5 bases remaining between them. The CDR3 sequence: CASSYSTATNEKLFF. CDR3 coding DNA: TGTGCCAGCAGTTACTCCACTGCAACTAATGAAAAACTGTTTTTT.

This chain joins TRBV6-1 and TRBJ2-7; maybe TRBD1 (5 bases). This CDR3 region has 15 residues. V gave up 0 bases and J gave up 0 bases, with 9 bases separating them. CDR1 MNHNS and CDR2 SASEGT come from the germline V gene. The CDR3, as DNA: TGTGCCAGCAGTGAAGCTTTAGGGGACTCCTACGAGCAGTACTTC. As protein: CASSEALGDSYEQYF.

The chain combines TRBV14 with TRBJ1-4, with 9 bases aligning to TRBD1. The CDR3 is 18 amino acids. With V trimmed by 3 bases and J by 7 bases, 15 bases remained unmatched. The germline CDR1 and CDR2 sequences are SGHDN and FVKESK. CDR3 bases: TGTGCCAGCAGCCAGATGGGACAGGGCTCCGTTTATGCTGAAAAACTGTTTTTT. It yields the protein CASSQMGQGSVYAEKLFF.

V gene TRBV9 combines with J gene TRBJ1-2, with TRBD1 identical over 8 bases. CDR1 is SGDLS, CDR2 YYNGEE, per germline. This CDR3 has 11 residues. DNA for the CDR3: TGTGCTCCGACAGGGGATGGTGGCTACACCTTC. Translation gives CAPTGDGGYTF. Full variable domain (missing parts from reference TRBV9 and TRBJ1-2): DSGVTQTPKHLITATGQRVTLRCSPRSGDLSVYWYQQSLDQGLQFLIQYYNGEERAKGNILERFSAQQFPDLHSELNLSSLELGDSALYFCAPTGDGGYTFGSGTRLTVV.

V and J are TRBV12-3 or TRBV12-4 and TRBJ1-2; the D is unclear. This CDR3 contains 12 residues. V lost 2 bases to trimming and J lost 5 bases, with 6 bases between them. The CDR3 sequence is CASSLSRYGYTF. DNA for the CDR3: TGTGCCAGCAGTTTATCCAGATATGGCTACACCTTC.

CDR3 coding DNA: TGTGCCAGCAGTTTATATACCCCAGGGCGGTATAGCAATCAGCCCCAGCATTTT. Protein: CASSLYTPGRYSNQPQHF. This chain connects TRBV27 to TRBJ1-5; tentatively, D is TRBD1 (5 bases). The CDR3 extends over 18 amino acids. The V and J ends lost 1 base and 0 bases respectively, with 16 bases between them. In germline, CDR1 is MNHEY, CDR2 SMNVEV (reference sequence).

In the case of this clone: At one boundary the junction diverges from the germline segment, which might be a read error. V is TRBV30 and J is TRBJ1-5; TRBD1 aligns across 7 bases. The CDR3 totals 11 residues. Germline V lookup: CDR1 GTSNPN, CDR2 SVGIG (reference sequence). The CDR3 nucleotides read TGTGCCTGGAGTGTGGGGGGACAGCCTATTTTT. Protein sequence: CAWSVGGQPIF.

Here the CDR3 DNA reads TGTGCCAGCAGCGCGGACAGGGGTGGCGAAAAACTGTTTTTT. This translates into CASSADRGGEKLFF. The chain has TRBV9 and TRBJ1-4, with 9 positions matching TRBD1. CDR3 length: 14 residues. Germline V gene data show CDR1 as SGDLS and CDR2 as YYNGEE. J was trimmed by 8 bases and V by 3 bases; bases with no gene match: 5.

This chain joins TRBV10-1 and TRBJ1-5; D perhaps matches TRBD1 (6 bases). The CDR3 length is 16 residues. Between the trimmed V and J ends, which lost 1 base and 0 bases, there was a span of 10 bases. Germline V lookup: CDR1 WNHNN, CDR2 SYGVQD (reference sequence). The CDR3 DNA is TGCGCCAGCAGTGAGTTTGGACAGCCTAGCAATCAGCCCCAGCATTTT. Its translation is CASSEFGQPSNQPQHF.

The J gene is TRBJ2-7, the V gene TRBV5-6; D remains unclear. The ends were cut back, 4 bases at V and 3 bases at J, with 14 bases in the middle. The CDR3 has 14 amino acids. CDR1 and CDR2 from the germline V gene are SGHDT and YYEEEE. Written as DNA, the CDR3 is TGTGCCAGCAGCCCCACCCCTGGTAGCTACGAGCAGTACTTC. Amino acids: CASSPTPGSYEQYF.

The genes are TRBV30 and TRBJ2-2, with D perhaps TRBD2 (6 bases). The germline CDR1 and CDR2 sequences are GTSNPN and SVGIG (reference sequence). The V and J ends lost 0 bases and 11 bases respectively, with 16 bases between them. The length of the CDR3 is 14 residues. CDR3 amino acids: CAWSVDSGLFELFF. CDR3 coding DNA: TGTGCCTGGAGTGTGGATAGCGGACTATTCGAGCTGTTTTTT.

The V call is TRBV7-3, the J call TRBJ2-1; D may be TRBD2 (5 bases). The CDR3 has 16 residues. V lost 5 bases to trimming and J lost 3 bases, with 17 bases between them. Germline V lookup: CDR1 SGHTA, CDR2 FQGTGA. For the CDR3, the DNA is TGTGCCAGCAGCCCAAACCCCGGGATACACTACAATGAGCAGTTCTTC. Translation: CASSPNPGIHYNEQFF.

DNA for the CDR3: TGCGCCAGCACTGGACAGGTCCACGAGCAGTACTTC. Encoded protein: CASTGQVHEQYF. The gene calls are TRBV10-2 and TRBJ2-7; 7 bases are shared with TRBD1. Unmatched junction bases numbered 5, after V lost 7 bases and J lost 5 bases. In germline, CDR1 is WSHSY, CDR2 SAAADI. This CDR3 spans 12 amino acids.

The rearrangement joins TRBV7-9 to TRBJ2-1; D not certain. The CDR3 is made up of 15 amino acids. V lost 1 base and J 0 bases, leaving 7 bases between the germline ends. The germline V gene encodes CDR1 SEHNR and CDR2 FQNEAQ (reference sequence). CDR3 sequence reads: CASSLDGYSYNEQFF. The CDR3 DNA reads TGTGCCAGCAGCTTAGACGGGTACTCCTACAATGAGCAGTTCTTC. Full variable domain (outside the CDR3, taken from reference TRBV7-9 and TRBJ2-1): DTGVSQNPRHKITKRGQNVTFRCDPISEHNRLYWYRQTLGQGPEFLTYFQNEAQLEKSRLLSDRFSAERPKGSFSTLEIQRTEQGDSAMYLCASSLDGYSYNEQFFGPGTRLTVL.

This sequence joins TRBV20-1 and TRBJ1-2; no firm D call. The V end was cut by 3 bases, the J end by 8 bases, with 13 bases between. This CDR3 comprises 12 residues. Germline V gene data show CDR1 as DFQATT and CDR2 as SNEGSKA (reference sequence). In DNA, the CDR3 is TGCAGTGCTAGTATAAGTACGGGGGGCTACACCTTC. Translating gives CSASISTGGYTF.

The CDR3 spells CASGDRSYNEQFF. For the CDR3, the DNA is TGTGCCAGTGGGGACAGGTCCTACAATGAGCAGTTCTTC. The V gene is TRBV2, the J gene TRBJ2-1; the match to TRBD1 covers 8 bases. Looked up from germline, CDR1 is SNHLY and CDR2 is FYNNEI. V gave up 9 bases and J gave up 1 base; unmatched junction bases: 2. The CDR3 is 13 amino acids.

The CDR3 is CASSQETSGEEKLFF. The CDR3 DNA sequence: TGTGCCAGCAGCCAAGAAACTTCTGGAGAGGAAAAACTGTTTTTT. V is TRBV4-2 and J is TRBJ1-4; D ambiguous. Germline V gives CDR1 LGHNA, CDR2 YNFKEQ. Trimming shortened V by 0 bases and J by 8 bases, and 13 bases separated the two germline ends. The CDR3 contains 15 residues.

The chain uses TRBV7-9 and TRBJ2-3; 8 bases align to TRBD2. The CDR3 loop spans 17 amino acids. The trim removed 0 bases at V and 5 bases at J, leaving 10 bases unmatched. The germline CDR1 and CDR2 sequences are SEHNR and FQNEAQ (reference sequence). CDR3 protein: CASSLAGSSGVGDTQYF. The CDR3 nucleotides are TGTGCCAGCAGCTTAGCGGGGAGTAGCGGGGTCGGAGATACGCAGTATTTT. Complete variable domain (other parts from reference TRBV7-9 and TRBJ2-3): DTGVSQNPRHKITKRGQNVTFRCDPISEHNRLYWYRQTLGQGPEFLTYFQNEAQLEKSRLLSDRFSAERPKGSFSTLEIQRTEQGDSAMYLCASSLAGSSGVGDTQYFGPGTRLTVL.

This rearrangement joins TRBV6-2 or TRBV6-3 to TRBJ1-2, with D perhaps TRBD1 (5 bases). This CDR3 contains 14 residues. Germline lookup yields CDR1 MNHEY and CDR2 SVGEGT. Trimming cost V 6 bases and J 0 bases, with 11 bases left between them. The DNA for the CDR3 is TGTGCCAGCAGCCGTGACAGTACTAACTATGGCTACACCTTC. Amino acid sequence: CASSRDSTNYGYTF.

The chain uses TRBV25-1 and TRBJ2-1, with a possible D match to TRBD1 (6 bases). Trimming stripped 3 bases from V and 2 bases from J, with 11 bases between. The CDR3 covers 15 residues. Germline assignment: CDR1 MGHDK and CDR2 SYGVNS. As DNA, the CDR3 is TGTGCCAGCAGTGACCTCCGGACAGCCTACAATGAGCAGTTCTTC. Encoded protein: CASSDLRTAYNEQFF.

The V call is TRBV3-1 (or the pseudogene TRBV3-2), the J call TRBJ2-7; 9 positions match TRBD1. Germline V gene sequence: CDR1 LGHDT, CDR2 YNNKEL (reference sequence). CDR3 length: 15 residues. The junction had 9 bases not matched to a gene; V was cut back by 4 bases and J by 5 bases. CDR3 in amino acids: CASSPRDRATNEQYF. The DNA of the CDR3 is TGTGCCAGCAGCCCCCGGGACAGGGCGACCAACGAGCAGTACTTC.

The chain carries TRBV18 and TRBJ1-2, with D perhaps matching TRBD1 (6 bases). V was shortened by 3 bases and J by 5 bases, with 22 bases between the two germline ends. This CDR3 spans 17 amino acids. Germline V lookup: CDR1 KGHSH, CDR2 LQKENI. CDR3 residues: CASSPTTTGGLRYGYTF. Here the CDR3 DNA reads TGTGCCAGCTCACCTACGACGACGGGGGGGCTGAGGTATGGCTACACCTTC.

V is TRBV6-6 and J is TRBJ1-1; 9 nucleotides agree with TRBD1. Germline trimming cut 2 bases from V and 0 bases from J; bases unmatched to any gene: 4. This CDR3 spans 16 amino acids. The germline V gene has CDR1 MNHNY and CDR2 SVGAGI (reference sequence). In DNA form, the CDR3 reads TGTGCCAGCAGTTACCCGGGACAGGGAATGAACACTGAAGCTTTCTTT. This codes for CASSYPGQGMNTEAFF.

CDR3 in amino acids: CASSVDGGAGNTIYF. The CDR3 DNA reads TGTGCCAGCAGCGTAGACGGGGGGGCTGGAAACACCATATATTTT. The chain is built from TRBV9 and TRBJ1-3, with D perhaps matching TRBD1 (5 bases). V was pared by 0 bases and J by 2 bases, with 9 bases between. CDR3 length: 15 residues. From germline, CDR1 is SGDLS and CDR2 YYNGEE.

This chain links TRBV3-1 (or the pseudogene TRBV3-2) with TRBJ1-3, with D possibly matching TRBD1 (5 bases). The V gene's germline CDR1 is LGHDT and CDR2 YNNKEL (reference sequence). Trimming shortened V by 6 bases and J by 4 bases, and 13 bases separated the two germline ends. The CDR3 has 14 amino acids. The CDR3 is CASRMGGGGNTIYF. The DNA for the CDR3 is TGTGCCAGCAGGATGGGCGGGGGAGGAAACACCATATATTTT.

This chain joins TRBV30 and TRBJ2-1, with 7 bases that match TRBD2. With 8 bases clipped from V and 2 bases from J, the junction kept 12 bases outside the gene matches. Per the germline V gene, CDR1 is GTSNPN and CDR2 is SVGIG (reference sequence). This CDR3 contains 15 residues. CDR3 protein: CALDSGLAAYNEQFF. CDR3 coding DNA: TGTGCCCTGGACTCTGGGCTAGCGGCCTACAATGAGCAGTTCTTC. The entire variable domain, with the rest obtained from reference TRBV30 and TRBJ2-1, is as follows: SQTIHQWPATLVQPVGSPLSLECTVEGTSNPNLYWYRQAAGRGLQLLFYSVGIGQISSEVPQNLSASRPQDRQFILSSKKLLLSDSGFYLCALDSGLAAYNEQFFGPGTRLTVL.